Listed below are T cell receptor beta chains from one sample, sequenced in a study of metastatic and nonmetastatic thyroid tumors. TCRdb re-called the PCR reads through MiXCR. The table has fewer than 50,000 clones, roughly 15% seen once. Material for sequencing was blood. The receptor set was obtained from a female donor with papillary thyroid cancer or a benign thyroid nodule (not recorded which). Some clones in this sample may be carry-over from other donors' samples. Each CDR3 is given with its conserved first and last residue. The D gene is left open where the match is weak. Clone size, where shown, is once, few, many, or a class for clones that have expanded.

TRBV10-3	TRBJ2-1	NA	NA	TGTGCCATCAGCCCTTATGAGGATAGTGAGCAGTTCTTC	CAISPYEDSEQFF
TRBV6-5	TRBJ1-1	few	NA	TGTGCCAGCAGTTACTCTACCGGAAACACTGAAGCTTTCTTT	CASSYSTGNTEAFF
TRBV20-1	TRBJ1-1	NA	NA	TGCAGTGCTAATCAGAGTCCCATGAACACTGAAGCTTTCTTT	CSANQSPMNTEAFF
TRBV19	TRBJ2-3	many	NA	TGTGCCAGTAGTATAGACTCTTTCACAGATACGCAGTATTTT	CASSIDSFTDTQYF
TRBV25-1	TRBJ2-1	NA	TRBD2	TGTGCCAGCGGTGAGACGGGAGGTTCCTACAATGAGCAGTTCTTC	CASGETGGSYNEQFF
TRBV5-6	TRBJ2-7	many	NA	TGTGCCAGCAGCTTGAACTCTCCCTACGAGCAGTACTTC	CASSLNSPYEQYF
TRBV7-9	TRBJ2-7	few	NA	TGTGCCAGCAGCTTATCCCCCTACGAGCAGTACTTC	CASSLSPYEQYF
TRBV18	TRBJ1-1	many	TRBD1	TGTGCCAGCTCACCCGGGACAGGGGCCCAGAACACTGAAGCTTTCTTT	CASSPGTGAQNTEAFF
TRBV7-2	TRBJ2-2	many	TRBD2	TGTGCCAGCAGCTTAGGGCTCGGACTAGCGGGTAGGAACACCGGGGAGCTGTTTTTT	CASSLGLGLAGRNTGELFF
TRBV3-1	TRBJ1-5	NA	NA	TGTGCCAGCAGCCTTCGAAATCAGCCCCAGCATTTT	CASSLRNQPQHF
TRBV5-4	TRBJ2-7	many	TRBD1	TGTGCCAGCAGCTTGGGGGGACAGGGGGCTCCCCAGTCGTACGAGCAGTACTTC	CASSLGGQGAPQSYEQYF
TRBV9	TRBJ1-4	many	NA	TGTGCCAGCAGCCGGGACTCCCGGGAAAAACTGTTTTTT	CASSRDSREKLFF
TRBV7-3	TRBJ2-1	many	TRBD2	TGTGCCAGCAGTTCCCTAGCGGGAGCGCCATACAATGAGCAGTTCTTC	CASSSLAGAPYNEQFF
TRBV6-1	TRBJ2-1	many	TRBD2	TGTGCCAGCAGTGATACGGGAGGGGGTTACAATGAGCAGTTCTTC	CASSDTGGGYNEQFF
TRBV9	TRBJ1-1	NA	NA	TGTGCCAGCAGCCTAGGGGGGTCGGACACTGAAGCTTTCTTT	CASSLGGSDTEAFF
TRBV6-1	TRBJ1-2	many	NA	TGTGCCAGCATATCATTTGGGAGAAAGATTAACTATGGCTACACCTTC	CASISFGRKINYGYTF
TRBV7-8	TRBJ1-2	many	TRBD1	TGTGCCAGCAGCTTAGACGGGACAGGGGTGAATGGCTACACCTTC	CASSLDGTGVNGYTF
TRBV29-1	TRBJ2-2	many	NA	TGCAGCGCTTCAATAGCGGCGAGTAGCGCCGGGGAGCTGTTTTTT	CSASIAASSAGELFF
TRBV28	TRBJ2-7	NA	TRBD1	TGTGCCAGCAGTTTAGTAAGGACAGGGGGAGACGAGCAGTACTTC	CASSLVRTGGDEQYF
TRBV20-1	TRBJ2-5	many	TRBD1	TGCAGTGCTGAGGGGGACAGGCGGAGGGAGACCCAGTACTTC	CSAEGDRRRETQYF
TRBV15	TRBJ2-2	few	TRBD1	TGTGCCACCACGCGAACAGGGGGAACCGCGGAGCTGTTTTTT	CATTRTGGTAELFF
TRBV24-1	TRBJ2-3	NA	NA	TGTGCCACCAGTGTCCCGGGCCCCGGGCGGGATAGCACAGATACGCAGTATTTT	CATSVPGPGRDSTDTQYF
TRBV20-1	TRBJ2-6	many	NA	TGCAGTGCTAGCGACGGGGGACACTCAATAGGGGCCAACGTCCTGACTTTC	CSASDGGHSIGANVLTF
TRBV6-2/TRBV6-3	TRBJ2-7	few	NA	TGTGCCAGCAGTTACCAGCCGAGCCGCGACGAGCAGTACTTC	CASSYQPSRDEQYF
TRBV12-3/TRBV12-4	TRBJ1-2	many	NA	TGTGCCAGCAGTCCCTACGCTGGGGGGCCTCATGGCTACACCTTC	CASSPYAGGPHGYTF
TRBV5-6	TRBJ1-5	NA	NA	TGTGCCAGCAGCTTGCGAGGGCAGGGCAATCAGCCCCAGCATTTT	CASSLRGQGNQPQHF
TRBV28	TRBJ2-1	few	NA	TGTGCCAGCAGTGACATCAGGGATTTCGTCAATGAGCAGTTCTTC	CASSDIRDFVNEQFF
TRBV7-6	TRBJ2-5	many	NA	TGTGCCAGCAGCTTAAAGGAGGCCCAGTACTTC	CASSLKEAQYF
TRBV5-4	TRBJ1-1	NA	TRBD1	TGTGCCAGCAGCAAGGGACAGGCGATCAAGAACACTGAAGCTTTCTTT	CASSKGQAIKNTEAFF
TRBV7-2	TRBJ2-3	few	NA	TGTGCCAGCAGCTTAAACCTCCCCACAGATACGCAGTATTTT	CASSLNLPTDTQYF
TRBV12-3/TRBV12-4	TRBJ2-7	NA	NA	TGTGCCAGCAGTTTTGATACTCCCAGGGGTTACGAGCAGTACTTC	CASSFDTPRGYEQYF